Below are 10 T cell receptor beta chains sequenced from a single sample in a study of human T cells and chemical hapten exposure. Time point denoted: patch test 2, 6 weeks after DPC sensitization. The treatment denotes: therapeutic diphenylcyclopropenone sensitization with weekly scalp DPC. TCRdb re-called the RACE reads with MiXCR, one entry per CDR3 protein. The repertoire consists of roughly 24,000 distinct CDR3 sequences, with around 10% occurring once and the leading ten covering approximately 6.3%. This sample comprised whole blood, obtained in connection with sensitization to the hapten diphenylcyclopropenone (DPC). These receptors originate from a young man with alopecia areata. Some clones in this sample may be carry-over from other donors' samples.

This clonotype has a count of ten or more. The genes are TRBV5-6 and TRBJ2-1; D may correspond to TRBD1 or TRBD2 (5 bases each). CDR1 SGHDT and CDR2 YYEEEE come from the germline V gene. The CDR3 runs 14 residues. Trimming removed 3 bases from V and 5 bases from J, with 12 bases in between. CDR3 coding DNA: TGTGCCAGCAGCTATGGGACCGGGGACAATGAGCAGTTCTTC. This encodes CASSYGTGDNEQFF.

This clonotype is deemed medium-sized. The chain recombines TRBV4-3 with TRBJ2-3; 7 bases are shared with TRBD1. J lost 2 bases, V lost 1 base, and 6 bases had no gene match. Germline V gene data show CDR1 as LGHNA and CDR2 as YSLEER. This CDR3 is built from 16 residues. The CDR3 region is CASSQGQGRYTDTQYF. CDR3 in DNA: TGCGCCAGCAGCCAAGGACAGGGTCGTTACACAGATACGCAGTATTTT.

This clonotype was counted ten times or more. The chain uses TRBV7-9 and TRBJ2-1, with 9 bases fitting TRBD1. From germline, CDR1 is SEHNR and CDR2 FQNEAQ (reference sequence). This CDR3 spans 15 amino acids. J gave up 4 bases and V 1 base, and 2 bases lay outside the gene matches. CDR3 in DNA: TGTGCCAGCAGCTTAGGGGACAGGGAATACAATGAGCAGTTCTTC. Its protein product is CASSLGDREYNEQFF.

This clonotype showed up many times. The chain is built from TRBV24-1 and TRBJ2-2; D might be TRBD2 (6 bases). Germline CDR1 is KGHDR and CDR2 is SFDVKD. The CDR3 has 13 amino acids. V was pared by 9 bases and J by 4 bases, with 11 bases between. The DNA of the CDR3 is TGTGCCACCCAACGTAGCGGCACCGGGGAGCTGTTTTTT. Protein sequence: CATQRSGTGELFF.

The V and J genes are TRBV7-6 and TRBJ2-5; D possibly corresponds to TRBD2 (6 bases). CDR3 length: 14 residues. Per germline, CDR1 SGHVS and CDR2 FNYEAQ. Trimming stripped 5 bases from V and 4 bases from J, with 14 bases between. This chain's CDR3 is CASSVEGEGETQYF. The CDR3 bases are TGTGCCAGCAGCGTGGAGGGTGAGGGAGAGACCCAGTACTTC. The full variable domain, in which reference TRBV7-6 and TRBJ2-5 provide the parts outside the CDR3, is GAGVSQSPRYKVTKRGQDVALRCDPISGHVSLYWYRQALGQGPEFLTYFNYEAQQDKSGLPNDRFSAERPEGSISTLTIQRTEQRDSAMYRCASSVEGEGETQYFGPGTRLLVL.

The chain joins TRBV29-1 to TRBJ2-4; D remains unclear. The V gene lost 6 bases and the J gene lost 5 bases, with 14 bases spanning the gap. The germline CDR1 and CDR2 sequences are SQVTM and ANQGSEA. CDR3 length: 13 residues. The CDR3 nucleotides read TGCAGCGTCGTCGACGAGTTCGAAAACATTCAGTACTTC. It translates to CSVVDEFENIQYF.

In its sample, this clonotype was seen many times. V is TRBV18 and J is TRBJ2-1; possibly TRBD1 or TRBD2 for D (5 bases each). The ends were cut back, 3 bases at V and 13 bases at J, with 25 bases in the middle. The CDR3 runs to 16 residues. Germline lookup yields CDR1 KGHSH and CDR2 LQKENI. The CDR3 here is CASSPSTRGENEGQFF. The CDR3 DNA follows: TGTGCCAGCTCACCTAGCACGAGAGGGGAGAACGAAGGTCAGTTCTTC.

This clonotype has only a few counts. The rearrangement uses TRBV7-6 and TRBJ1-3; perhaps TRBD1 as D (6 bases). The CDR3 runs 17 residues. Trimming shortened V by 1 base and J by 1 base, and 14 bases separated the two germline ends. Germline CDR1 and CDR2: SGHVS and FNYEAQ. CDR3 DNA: TGTGCCAGCAGCTTAGAGTCCCCGGGGGCTTCTGGAAACACCATATATTTT. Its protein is CASSLESPGASGNTIYF.

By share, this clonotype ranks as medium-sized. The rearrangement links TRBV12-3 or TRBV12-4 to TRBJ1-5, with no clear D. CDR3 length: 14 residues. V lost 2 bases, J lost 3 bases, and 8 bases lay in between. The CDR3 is CASSLSWDNQPQHF. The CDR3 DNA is TGTGCCAGCAGTTTAAGCTGGGACAATCAGCCCCAGCATTTT.

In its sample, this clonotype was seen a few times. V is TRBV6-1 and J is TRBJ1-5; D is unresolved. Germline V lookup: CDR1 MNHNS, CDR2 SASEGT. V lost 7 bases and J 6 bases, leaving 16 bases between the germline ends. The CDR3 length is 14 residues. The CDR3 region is CASIELGIAQPQHF. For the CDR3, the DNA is TGTGCCAGCATCGAACTGGGGATTGCTCAGCCCCAGCATTTT.